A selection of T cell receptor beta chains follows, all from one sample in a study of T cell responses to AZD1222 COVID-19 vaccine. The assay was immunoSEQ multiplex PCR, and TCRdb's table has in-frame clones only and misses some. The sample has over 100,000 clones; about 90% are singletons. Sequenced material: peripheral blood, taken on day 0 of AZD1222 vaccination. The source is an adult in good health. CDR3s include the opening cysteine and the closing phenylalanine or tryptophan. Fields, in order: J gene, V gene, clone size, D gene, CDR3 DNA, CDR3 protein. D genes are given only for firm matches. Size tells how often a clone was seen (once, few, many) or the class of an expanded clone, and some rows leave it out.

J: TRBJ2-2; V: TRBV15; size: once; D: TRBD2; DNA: TGTGCCACCAGCAGAGGACTAGCGAGCACCGGGGAGCTGTTTTTT; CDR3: CATSRGLASTGELFF
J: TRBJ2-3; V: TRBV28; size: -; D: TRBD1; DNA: TGTGCCAGCAGTTACGGGACAGGGACTGATACGCAGTATTTT; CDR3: CASSYGTGTDTQYF
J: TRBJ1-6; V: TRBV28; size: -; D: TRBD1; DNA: TGTGCCAGCAGCCCGGGACAGCATTCACCCCTCCACTTT; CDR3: CASSPGQHSPLHF
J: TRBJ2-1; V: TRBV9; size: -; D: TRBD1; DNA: TGTGCCAGCAGCGCCGGGACAGGGACCTACAATGAGCAGTTCTTC; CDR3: CASSAGTGTYNEQFF
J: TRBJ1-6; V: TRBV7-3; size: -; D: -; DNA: TGTGCCAGCAGCTTACGTCCTCAAAATTCACCCCTCCACTTT; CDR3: CASSLRPQNSPLHF
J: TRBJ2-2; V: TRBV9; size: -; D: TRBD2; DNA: TGTGCCAGCAGCGTAGACCCGGGGGGAAACCGCGGGGAGCTGTTTTTT; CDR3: CASSVDPGGNRGELFF
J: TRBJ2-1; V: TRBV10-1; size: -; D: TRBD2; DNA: TGCGCCAGCAGTTTAACGGGGCTAGCGGGAGACAGTGAGCAGTTCTTC; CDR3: CASSLTGLAGDSEQFF
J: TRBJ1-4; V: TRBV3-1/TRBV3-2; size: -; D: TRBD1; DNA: TGTGCCAGCGCGGGACAGACCTTTGGGAAACTGTTTTTT; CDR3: CASAGQTFGKLFF
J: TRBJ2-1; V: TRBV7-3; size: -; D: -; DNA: TGTGCCAGCAGCTTACGGCGGGACCCTTACAATGAGCAGTTCTTC; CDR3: CASSLRRDPYNEQFF
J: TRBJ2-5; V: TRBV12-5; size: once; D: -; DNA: TGTGCTAGTGGTTTGGTACCCGAGACCCAGTACTTC; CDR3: CASGLVPETQYF
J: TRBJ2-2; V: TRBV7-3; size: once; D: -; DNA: TGTGCCAGCAGCTTTGCCCAGGGGGGCACCGGGGAGCTGTTTTTT; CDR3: CASSFAQGGTGELFF
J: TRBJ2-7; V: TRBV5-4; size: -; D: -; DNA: TGTGCCACCGAACGGGTAGGGGCCTACGAGCAGTACTTC; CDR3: CATERVGAYEQYF
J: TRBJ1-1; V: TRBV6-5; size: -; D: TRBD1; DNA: TGTGCTATCGGACAGGGAAAGAACACTGAAGCTTTCTTT; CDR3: CAIGQGKNTEAFF
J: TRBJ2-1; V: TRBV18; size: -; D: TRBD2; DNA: TGTGCCAGCTCACTCCTTAGCGGGGTGGAGTTCTTC; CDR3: CASSLLSGVEFF
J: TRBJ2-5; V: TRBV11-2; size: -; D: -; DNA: TGTGCCAGCAGCTTAGCAGGGCCGGGGGAGACCCAGTACTTC; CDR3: CASSLAGPGETQYF
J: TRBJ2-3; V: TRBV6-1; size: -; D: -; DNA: TGTGCCAGCAGTGAACTCGTCGGCCGGGGGCCCCTCACAGATACGCAGTATTTT; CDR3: CASSELVGRGPLTDTQYF
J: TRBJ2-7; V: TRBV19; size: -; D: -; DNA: TGTGCCAGTAGTATTCAATTGGGGATCTCCTACGAGCAGTACTTC; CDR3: CASSIQLGISYEQYF
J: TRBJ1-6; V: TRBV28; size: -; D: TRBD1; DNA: TGTGCCAGCGTTTACAGGGGGGCTATGAATTCACCCCTCCACTTT; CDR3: CASVYRGAMNSPLHF
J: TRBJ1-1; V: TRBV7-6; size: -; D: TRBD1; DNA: TGTGCCAGCAGCTCCAGGACAGGGGGGAGCGCTTTCTTT; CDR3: CASSSRTGGSAFF
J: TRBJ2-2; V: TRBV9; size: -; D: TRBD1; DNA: TGTGCCAGCAGCGTTGGACAGGCGACGAACACCGGGGAGCTGTTTTTT; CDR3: CASSVGQATNTGELFF
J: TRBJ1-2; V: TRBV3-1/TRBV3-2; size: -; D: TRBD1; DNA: TGTGCCAGCAGCAGACAGACAGGGATAGGTGGCTACACCTTC; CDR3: CASSRQTGIGGYTF
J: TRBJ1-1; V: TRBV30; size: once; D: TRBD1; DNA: TGTGCCTGGAGCACAGGGGGTAACACTGAAGCTTTCTTT; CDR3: CAWSTGGNTEAFF
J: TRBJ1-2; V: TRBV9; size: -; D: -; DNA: TGTGCCAGCAGCGTCGGATGGGGCTACACCTTC; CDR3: CASSVGWGYTF
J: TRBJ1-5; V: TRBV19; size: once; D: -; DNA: TGTGCCAGTAGTCGTCTGGGGGTAATAGGGGATCAGCCCCAGCATTTT; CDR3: CASSRLGVIGDQPQHF
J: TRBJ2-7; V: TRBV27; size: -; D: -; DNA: TGTGCCAGCAGTTTATCGTTAAGGGGAACCTACGAGCAGTACTTC; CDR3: CASSLSLRGTYEQYF
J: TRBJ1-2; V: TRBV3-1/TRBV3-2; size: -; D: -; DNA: TGTGCCAGCAGCCAACTGGACGCGAACTATGGCTACACCTTC; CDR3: CASSQLDANYGYTF
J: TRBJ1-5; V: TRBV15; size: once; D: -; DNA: TGTGCCACCAGCAGATTTAGCGTTCAGCCCCAGCATTTT; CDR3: CATSRFSVQPQHF
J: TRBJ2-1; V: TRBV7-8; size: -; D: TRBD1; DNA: TGTGCCAGCAGCTTGGGGACAGGCGAGGGTGAGCAGTTCTTC; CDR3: CASSLGTGEGEQFF
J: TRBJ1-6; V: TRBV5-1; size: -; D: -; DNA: TGCGCCAGCAGCTTGTCAGAAAATTCACCCCTCCACTTT; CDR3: CASSLSENSPLHF
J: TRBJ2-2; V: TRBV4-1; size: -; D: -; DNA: TGCGCCAGCAGCCAACCCTGGGAGCACACCGGGGAGCTGTTTTTT; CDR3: CASSQPWEHTGELFF
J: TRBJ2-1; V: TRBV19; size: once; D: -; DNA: TGTGCCAGTAGTATTGGCGAACCCTCCTACAATGAGCAGTTCTTC; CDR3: CASSIGEPSYNEQFF
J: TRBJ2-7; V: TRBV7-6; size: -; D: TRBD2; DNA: TGTGCCAGCAGCTCCTACCGGACTAGCGGGAGACCCTACGAGCAGTACTTC; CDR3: CASSSYRTSGRPYEQYF
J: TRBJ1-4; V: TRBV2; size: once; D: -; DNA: TGTGCCAGCAGTGAGAGTTTTCAGGGGAAACTGTTTTTT; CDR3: CASSESFQGKLFF
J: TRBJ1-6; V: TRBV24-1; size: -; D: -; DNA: TGTGCCACCAACGATGCCCCTAATTCACCCCTCCACTTT; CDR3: CATNDAPNSPLHF
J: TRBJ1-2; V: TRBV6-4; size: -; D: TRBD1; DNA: TGTGCCAGCAGCCGGGACAGGGGCTCTCTTTTCGACTACACCTTC; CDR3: CASSRDRGSLFDYTF
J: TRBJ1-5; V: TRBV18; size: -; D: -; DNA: TGTGCCAGCTCACCCGCGGAAACACAGGGCAGTCAGCCCCAGCATTTT; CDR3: CASSPAETQGSQPQHF
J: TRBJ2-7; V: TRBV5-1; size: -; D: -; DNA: TGCGCCAGCAGCTTGGTTCCCGGGGTATCCTACGAGCAGTACTTC; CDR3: CASSLVPGVSYEQYF
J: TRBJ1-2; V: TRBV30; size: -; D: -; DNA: TGTGCCTGGAGTGATAAGCAGACCTATGGCTACACCTTC; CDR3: CAWSDKQTYGYTF
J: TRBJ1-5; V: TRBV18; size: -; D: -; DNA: TGTGCCAGCTCACCGAAAGGCAGGGAAGGTCAGCCCCAGCATTTT; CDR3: CASSPKGREGQPQHF
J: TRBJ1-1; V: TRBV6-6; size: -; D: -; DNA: TGTGCCAGCACCTCTCAGGGTAACACTGAAGCTTTCTTT; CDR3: CASTSQGNTEAFF
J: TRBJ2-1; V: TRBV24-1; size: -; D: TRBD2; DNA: TGTGCCACCAGTGCACCCGGACTAGCCAATGAGCAGTTCTTC; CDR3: CATSAPGLANEQFF
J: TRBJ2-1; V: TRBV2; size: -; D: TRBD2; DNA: TGTGCCAGCAGTACACTAGCGGGATACAATGAGCAGTTCTTC; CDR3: CASSTLAGYNEQFF
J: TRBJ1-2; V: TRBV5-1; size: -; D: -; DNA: TGCGCCAGCAGCTTGGATGGAGGTCCGGGGGGCTACACCTTC; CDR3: CASSLDGGPGGYTF
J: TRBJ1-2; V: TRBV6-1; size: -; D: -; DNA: TGTGCCAGCAGTCCCACGAGGGGGGGTGGCTACACCTTC; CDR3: CASSPTRGGGYTF
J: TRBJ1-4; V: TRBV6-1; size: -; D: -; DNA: TGTGCCAGCAGTGAAGCGAGGAAAGCAACTAATGAAAAACTGTTTTTT; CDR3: CASSEARKATNEKLFF
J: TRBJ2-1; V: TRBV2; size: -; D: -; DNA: TGTGCCAGCAGTAACCCCGGGACCCGCTATTACAATGAGCAGTTCTTC; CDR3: CASSNPGTRYYNEQFF
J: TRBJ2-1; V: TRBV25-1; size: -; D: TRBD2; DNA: TGTGCCAGCAGTGATAATCTAGCGGGGGGCTTGGAGCAGTTCTTC; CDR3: CASSDNLAGGLEQFF
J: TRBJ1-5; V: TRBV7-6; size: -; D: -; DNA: TGTGCCAGCAGCCCACACTCCGGGCTAAATCAGCCCCAGCATTTT; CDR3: CASSPHSGLNQPQHF
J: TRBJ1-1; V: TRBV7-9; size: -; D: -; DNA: TGTGCCACCCCGTTGCAGGGGCGTTTGGGCACTGAAGCTTTCTTT; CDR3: CATPLQGRLGTEAFF
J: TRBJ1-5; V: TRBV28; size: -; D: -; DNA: TGTGCCAGCGGGGACGGCATCAATCAGCCCCAGCATTTT; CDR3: CASGDGINQPQHF
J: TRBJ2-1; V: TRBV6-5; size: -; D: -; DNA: TGTGCCAGCAGTCCTATGGTGGGCCTCGTGGAGCAGTTCTTC; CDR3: CASSPMVGLVEQFF
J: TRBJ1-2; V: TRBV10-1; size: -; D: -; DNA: TGCGCCACCCGCCCACCTCCCCATGGCTACACCTTC; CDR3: CATRPPPHGYTF
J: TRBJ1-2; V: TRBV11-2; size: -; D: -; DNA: TGTGCCAGCAGCTCGGGACACGCCTATGGCTACACCTTC; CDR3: CASSSGHAYGYTF
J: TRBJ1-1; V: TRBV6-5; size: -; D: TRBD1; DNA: TGTGCCAGCAGGACAGCGACAGGGGTGGGCCTCTTT; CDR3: CASRTATGVGLF
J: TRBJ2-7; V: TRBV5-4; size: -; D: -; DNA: TGTGCCAGCAGCTTGGGGGCGCGGACGGACTACGAGCAGTACTTC; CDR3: CASSLGARTDYEQYF
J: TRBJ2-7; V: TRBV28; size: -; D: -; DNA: TGTGCCAGCCTCCGGGACACACGAACCTACGAGCAGTACTTC; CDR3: CASLRDTRTYEQYF
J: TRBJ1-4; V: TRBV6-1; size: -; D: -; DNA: TGTGCCAGCAGTGAAGGCGGGGGAGTGCGTGAAAAACTGTTTTTT; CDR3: CASSEGGGVREKLFF